This T cell receptor (beta chain) was documented in a study of CXCR3-negative and CXCR3-positive naive CD8 T cells (dated by TCRdb to the late 2010s). With regard to the full study: In total, some 130 million TRB reads were obtained, or roughly 1.5 +/- 0.3 million reads per library. The TRBV-TRBJ cluster analysis covered naive subsets from a handful of donors and memory cells from 3 donors. The diversity and physicochemical repertoire analyses included eleven to twelve donors pooled from two independent experiments. General findings and caveats noted by the study authors: Within the same donor, TRBV-TRBJ usage looked similar between naive CXCR3-negative and CXCR3-positive cells, but memory cells had distinct patterns. Because CXCR3 expression was partially decreased after cryopreservation, freshly isolated PBMCs were used for most assays. Surface CD5, linked to self-reactivity in mice, was comparable between naive subsets; TCR interaction strength was therefore also inferred from TRB CDR3 physicochemical properties. Both naive subsets had comparably high repertoire diversity, while memory CD8+ T cells had much lower repertoire diversity.

The CDR3 runs 19 amino acids, cysteine and phenylalanine included. DNA was not recorded. The run used a NextSeq 550. The Human TCR Profiling Kit (MiLaboratory) was used to prepare UMI-labeled 5' RACE TRB cDNA libraries. The full amount of extracted RNA was used for cDNA synthesis, and the full amount of resulting cDNA was used for PCR amplification. Libraries were prepared in parallel with an identical number of PCR cycles. On the authors' methods: With a requirement of at least two reads per UMI, MIGEC and MiXCR extracted about 52,000 +/- 9,100 unique UMI-labeled TRB cDNA molecules per library. Each library averaged approximately 40,000 +/- 10,000 functional in-frame TRB CDR3 nucleotide clonotypes without stop codons. Diversity metrics, including normalized Shannon-Wiener and Chao1, were computed in VDJtools after downsampling to 5000 UMI-labeled TRB molecules per sample. VDJtools was used to calculate clonotype-size-weighted physicochemical properties of the central five CDR3 residues, namely interaction energy, strength, volume and Kidera factor 4. TCRdb reprocessed the sequencing reads and holds a single record per CDR3 protein sequence, with no DNA. The V and J calls here are based on TCRdb, not the publication. The sample table includes around 48,000 distinct CDR3 sequences. Around 16% of the sample is in the top ten clones.

As for this clonotype: Its antigen has not been determined.

For each CD8+ T cell subset, flow sorting was done in triplicate, and about 300,000 cells per subset went directly into RLT lysis buffer. Peripheral blood mononuclear cells were isolated from buffy coats using standard density gradient centrifugation. Total RNA was extracted from sorted cells with an RNeasy Mini Kit. The material sequenced was memory CD8+ T cells from blood. The sample's cell subset or site label is to be understood as: conventional CD8+ memory T cells (TMEM), sorted as controls. The sequence was collected from a human donor in good health. Some clones in this sample may be carry-over from other donors' samples. In this chain, TRBV12-3 or TRBV12-4 is recombined with TRBJ2-1; checking the TCRdb D call of TRBD2 is not possible without DNA. The CDR3 reads CASSFRTSGGLLTYNEQFF.